Following are 32 T cell receptor beta chains from one sample sequenced in a study of blood T cells in healthy people across ages. Sample-barcoded 5' priming and a J-beta primer mix drove a second PCR of roughly 7 to 11 cycles. MiXCR, applied by TCRdb to the 5' RACE reads, yields one record per CDR3 protein. Counted here are around 940,000 distinct CDR3 sequences, just over 50% occurring once; the ten biggest clones make up roughly a fifth. The sequenced material came from blood. Every receptor here comes from a woman aged 60-75 years in good health.

This clonotype was counted a few times. This chain links TRBV29-1 with TRBJ1-1; D unclear. Trimming took 4 bases from V and 1 from J, leaving 10 bases between them. The length of the CDR3 is 13 residues. Germline V lookup: CDR1 SQVTM, CDR2 ANQGSEA. DNA for the CDR3: TGCAGCGTTGCCCCTTATTGGAACACTGAAGCTTTCTTT. This gives the protein CSVAPYWNTEAFF.

This rearrangement joins TRBV27 to TRBJ2-7; tentatively, D is TRBD2 (5 bases). Germline lookup yields CDR1 MNHEY and CDR2 SMNVEV (reference sequence). The V end lost 5 bases, the J end lost 3 bases, and 14 bases lay between the germline ends. This CDR3 has 14 amino acids. This CDR3 is CASSVMGGGYEQYF. CDR3 bases: TGTGCCAGCAGTGTCATGGGCGGAGGCTACGAGCAGTACTTC.

The V gene is TRBV28, the J gene TRBJ2-3; tentative D call: TRBD2 (6 bases). Germline CDR1 and CDR2: MDHEN and SYDVKM. The CDR3 consists of 15 residues. V was shortened by 7 bases and J by 1 base, with 15 bases between the two germline ends. CDR3 in amino acids: CASTPRRRGTDTQYF. CDR3 DNA: TGTGCCAGCACCCCACGAAGGAGGGGCACAGATACGCAGTATTTT.

The CDR3 DNA is TGCAGTTCGCGTCGGGAGTTCGTGGGGGCCTACAATGAGCAGTTCTTC. Protein: CSSRREFVGAYNEQFF. V gene TRBV20-1 combines with J gene TRBJ2-1; tentative D call: TRBD2 (6 bases). Trimming stripped 8 bases from V and 2 bases from J, with 22 bases between. The CDR3 has 16 amino acids. The germline gives CDR1 DFQATT, CDR2 SNEGSKA (reference sequence).

This clonotype was recorded a few times. The rearrangement uses TRBV6-1 and TRBJ2-7, with D hard to call. V was trimmed by 4 bases and J by 8 bases, leaving 15 bases between them. CDR3 length: 13 amino acids. Germline V gene sequence: CDR1 MNHNS, CDR2 SASEGT. The CDR3 DNA reads TGTGCCAGCAGTGCCTACTACACAGAGAAGCAGTACTTC. Translation gives CASSAYYTEKQYF.

This clonotype was seen a single time. The genes are TRBV4-1 and TRBJ2-1; perhaps D is TRBD1 or TRBD2 (5 bases each). CDR3 length equals 14 residues. The V end lost 3 bases, the J end lost 3 bases, and 9 bases lay between the germline ends. CDR1 is MGHRA and CDR2 is YSYEKL in the germline V gene. The CDR3: CASSQGPDYNEQFF. For the CDR3, the DNA is TGCGCCAGCAGCCAGGGACCAGACTACAATGAGCAGTTCTTC.

The sample holds a few counts of this clonotype. The genes are TRBV7-2 and TRBJ1-5; D is unclear. This CDR3 comprises 14 residues. Germline V CDR1 and CDR2: SGHTA, FQGNSA. V gave up 5 bases and J gave up 1 base, with 9 bases separating them. As DNA, the CDR3 is TGTGCCAGCAGCCGTAGCAGCAGCAATCAGCCCCAGCATTTT. The encoded protein is CASSRSSSNQPQHF.

The chain is built from TRBV5-4 and TRBJ1-4, with TRBD1 matching over 7 bases. The length of the CDR3 is 14 residues. Germline assignment: CDR1 SGHNT and CDR2 YYREEE (reference sequence). Trimming removed 4 bases from V and 4 bases from J; junction bases left unmatched: 4. CDR3 amino acids: CASSQGQNNEKLFF. In nucleotides, the CDR3 is TGTGCCAGCAGCCAGGGACAGAATAATGAAAAACTGTTTTTT.

A few counts support this clonotype. The chain joins TRBV28 to TRBJ2-6, with TRBD1 identical over 10 bases. Germline V lookup: CDR1 MDHEN, CDR2 SYDVKM. This CDR3 is built from 22 residues. After removal of 2 bases from V and 1 base from J, the junction contained 17 bases not matched to a gene. The CDR3 here is CASSLGLGLFGTGESGANVLTF. CDR3 in DNA: TGTGCCAGCAGTTTAGGTTTGGGGCTTTTCGGGACAGGGGAATCTGGGGCCAACGTCCTGACTTTC.

The chain carries TRBV12-5 and TRBJ2-5; D is tentatively TRBD1 or TRBD2 (5 bases each). The V end lost 5 bases, the J end lost 5 bases, and 30 bases lay between the germline ends. The length of the CDR3 is 19 residues. Germline V lookup: CDR1 LGHNT, CDR2 FRNRAP. CDR3 amino acids: CASGPNLPRDDPSPETQYF. DNA of the CDR3: TGTGCTAGTGGTCCCAACCTACCTCGGGACGACCCGTCCCCCGAGACCCAGTACTTC. The full variable domain, in which reference TRBV12-5 and TRBJ2-5 provide the parts outside the CDR3, is DARVTQTPRHKVTEMGQEVTMRCQPILGHNTVFWYRQTMMQGLELLAYFRNRAPLDDSGMPKDRFSAEMPDATLATLKIQPSEPRDSAVYFCASGPNLPRDDPSPETQYFGPGTRLLVL.

V gene TRBV12-3 or TRBV12-4 combines with J gene TRBJ2-7, with 12 bases lining up with TRBD2. The J call may be incorrect, as the DNA end agrees better with TRBJ2-5. This CDR3 comprises 21 residues. The CDR3 DNA reads TGTGCCAGCAGTCACCGAGGAATGGCTAGCGGGAGGGCCTTCGTCCCAGAGACCCAGTACTTC. Protein product: CASSHRGMASGRAFVPETQYF.

The V call is TRBV2, the J call TRBJ2-1; D possibly corresponds to TRBD1 (5 bases). The last part of the DNA fits TRBJ2-7 better; the J call may be wrong. CDR1 and CDR2 (germline): SNHLY, FYNNEI. The CDR3 totals 14 residues. CDR3 in amino acids: CASSGRQSYNEQYF. For the CDR3, the DNA is TGTGCCAGCAGTGGGAGACAGTCCTACAATGAGCAGTACTTC.

This clonotype was seen a handful of times. The rearrangement links TRBV6-5 to TRBJ2-3; the D is unclear. The CDR3 contains 16 residues. V lost 6 bases to trimming and J lost 0 bases, with 16 bases between them. The V gene's germline CDR1 is MNHEY and CDR2 SVGAGI. As DNA, the CDR3 is TGTGCCAGCAGACGGTATGGCGGTACTAGCACAGATACGCAGTATTTT. It codes for CASRRYGGTSTDTQYF.

This clonotype was detected once. The genes are TRBV7-9 and TRBJ2-7, with 8 bases that match TRBD2. The J segment lost 1 base and the V segment lost 4 bases, leaving 21 bases of the junction unmatched. CDR1 and CDR2 (germline): SEHNR, FQNEAQ (reference sequence). CDR3 length: 20 residues. The CDR3 DNA follows: TGTGCCAGCAGCTCCGGCCGCGGGGGGCGCCTAGAGGTGCCTTCCTACGAGCAGTACTTC. Its protein product is CASSSGRGGRLEVPSYEQYF.

This clonotype occurred a few times. V usage is TRBV5-5 and J usage is TRBJ1-6, with D possibly TRBD1 on 6 matching bases. Germline lookup yields CDR1 SGHKS and CDR2 YYEKEE (reference sequence). Trimming removed 3 bases at V and 7 bases at J, with 11 bases between. This CDR3 has 14 residues. CDR3 loop: CASSSRGGNSPLHF. The CDR3 DNA follows: TGTGCCAGCAGCTCGAGGGGGGGGAATTCACCCCTCCACTTT.

This rearrangement joins TRBV20-1 to TRBJ1-4, with D perhaps TRBD1 (5 bases). The CDR3 is made up of 14 amino acids. CDR1 DFQATT and CDR2 SNEGSKA come from the germline V gene (reference sequence). The V and J ends lost 1 base and 2 bases respectively, with 8 bases between them. This CDR3 reads CSARGGDTNEKLFF. CDR3 sequence (DNA): TGCAGTGCTAGAGGAGGGGATACTAATGAAAAACTGTTTTTT.

This clonotype occurred a few times. As DNA, the CDR3 is TGTGCCAGCAGTTTAGGAGGGATATTAAACTACGAGCAGTACTTC. It specifies CASSLGGILNYEQYF. The chain recombines TRBV28 with TRBJ2-5, with D tentatively TRBD2 (6 bases). The DNA end lines up better with TRBJ2-7; the J call may be wrong. CDR3 length equals 15 residues. The germline gives CDR1 MDHEN, CDR2 SYDVKM.

In DNA form, the CDR3 reads TGTGCCAGCTCACCATCTGGGGTAAATTCACCCCTCCACTTT. It specifies CASSPSGVNSPLHF. This rearrangement joins TRBV18 to TRBJ1-6; D uncertain. Between the trimmed V and J ends, which lost 2 bases and 7 bases, there was a span of 9 bases. Germline values: CDR1 KGHSH, CDR2 LQKENI. The CDR3 is 14 amino acids.

The rearrangement links TRBV2 to TRBJ2-7; 10 bases are shared with TRBD2. CDR1 and CDR2 (germline): SNHLY, FYNNEI. V lost 4 bases, J lost 3 bases, and 9 bases stayed unmatched. CDR3 length: 16 residues. The CDR3 nucleotides are TGTGCCAGCAGTGTTGGAGAGCGGGAGGGATACTACGAGCAGTACTTC. Residues: CASSVGEREGYYEQYF.

The chain couples TRBV4-1 to TRBJ2-5; D is unresolved. The germline CDR1 and CDR2 sequences are MGHRA and YSYEKL. V gave up 1 base and J gave up 11 bases, with 17 bases separating them. The CDR3 consists of 14 residues. CDR3 amino acids: CASSQGDLPLEQYF. The CDR3 nucleotides read TGCGCCAGCAGCCAAGGAGACCTGCCTTTGGAGCAGTACTTC.

The chain couples TRBV5-1 to TRBJ2-1; 9 bases map to TRBD1. This CDR3 contains 14 residues. CDR1 and CDR2 (germline): SGHRS, YFSETQ. Trimming cost V 0 bases and J 7 bases; bases outside gene matches: 2. The CDR3 DNA reads as TGCGCCAGCAGCTTGGGGACAGGGGATAATGAGCAGTTCTTC. Residues: CASSLGTGDNEQFF.

The sample holds a few counts of this clonotype. The V and J genes are TRBV7-3 and TRBJ1-1; D is undetermined. Germline CDR1 and CDR2: SGHTA and FQGTGA. The CDR3 sequence is 13 residues long. V gave up 1 base and J gave up 3 bases, with 6 bases separating them. CDR3 amino acids: CASSLNEDTEAFF. The CDR3 region has the DNA TGTGCCAGCAGCTTAAATGAGGACACTGAAGCTTTCTTT.

This chain joins TRBV5-1 and TRBJ1-1; possibly TRBD1 for D (5 bases). Trimming took off 2 bases at V and 3 bases at J, with 14 bases between the two ends. The CDR3 covers 15 residues. Germline V gene lookup returns CDR1 SGHRS and CDR2 YFSETQ. The CDR3 reads CASSFKGYGDTEAFF. CDR3 nucleotides: TGCGCCAGCAGCTTTAAGGGGTACGGGGACACTGAAGCTTTCTTT.

The chain has TRBV7-2 and TRBJ2-1; TRBD1 matches at 9 bases. Germline CDR1 SGHTA, CDR2 FQGNSA. The CDR3 is 16 amino acids. V lost 2 bases and J lost 9; bases outside the gene matches: 11. CDR3 DNA sequence: TGTGCCAGCAGCTTATTGGGGGGGACAGGGCTCGGTGAGCAGTTCTTC. Translating it yields CASSLLGGTGLGEQFF.

This sequence joins TRBV7-9 and TRBJ1-1; D possibly corresponds to TRBD1 (5 bases). The germline gives CDR1 SEHNR, CDR2 FQNEAQ (reference sequence). V was clipped by 5 bases and J by 4 bases, with 17 bases between them. The CDR3 consists of 15 residues. The CDR3 bases are TGTGCCAGCAGCCTAACGGTGGAGGGACGCACTGAAGCTTTCTTT. Translated, it gives CASSLTVEGRTEAFF.

This rearrangement joins TRBV7-9 to TRBJ2-3, with D perhaps matching TRBD2 (5 bases). The V end lost 8 bases, the J end lost 2 bases, and 11 bases lay between the germline ends. Germline values: CDR1 SEHNR, CDR2 FQNEAQ (reference sequence). The CDR3 has 13 amino acids. CDR3 sequence: CASGSGTTDTQYF. The CDR3 DNA follows: TGTGCCAGCGGGAGTGGCACCACAGATACGCAGTATTTT.

The chain carries TRBV9 and TRBJ1-6; D is ambiguous. There are 13 residues in the CDR3. V lost 5 bases, J lost 10 bases, and 13 bases lay in between. The germline V gene encodes CDR1 SGDLS and CDR2 YYNGEE. The CDR3 nucleotides read TGTGCCAGCAGTAGCCGAAACGACTCACCCCTCCACTTT. It codes for CASSSRNDSPLHF.

The chain joins TRBV7-8 to TRBJ2-3, with 7 bases aligning to TRBD2. Trimming removed 2 bases from V and 0 bases from J; junction bases left unmatched: 8. Germline CDR1 reads SGHVS; CDR2 reads FQNEAQ. The CDR3 extends over 17 amino acids. CDR3 sequence reads: CASSLQLASKSTDTQYF. CDR3 DNA sequence: TGTGCCAGCAGCTTACAACTAGCGAGTAAAAGCACAGATACGCAGTATTTT.

In this sample, this clonotype turned up a few times. J is TRBJ1-1 and V is TRBV5-6, with D uncertain. The V gene lost 3 bases and the J gene lost 8 bases, with 11 bases spanning the gap. In germline, CDR1 is SGHDT, CDR2 YYEEEE. The CDR3 has 12 amino acids. The CDR3 sequence is CASSWSSGEAFF. CDR3 in DNA: TGTGCCAGCAGCTGGTCCTCAGGAGAAGCTTTCTTT.

This clonotype was counted a few times. The rearrangement links TRBV28 to TRBJ2-6; TRBD1 aligns across 9 bases. The germline gives CDR1 MDHEN, CDR2 SYDVKM. The V gene end was trimmed by 9 bases and the J gene end by 2 bases; junction bases not matched to a gene: 2. The CDR3 consists of 14 residues. In DNA form, the CDR3 reads TGTGCCAGTGGGACAGGGACTGGGGCCAACGTCCTGACTTTC. Translated, it gives CASGTGTGANVLTF.

This clonotype turned up a few times. V and J are TRBV7-8 and TRBJ2-4, with TRBD1 matching 9 bases. The J call may be wrong; the DNA end is better matched by TRBJ2-7. CDR1 and CDR2 (germline): SGHVS, FQNEAQ. CDR3 length: 16 amino acids. The CDR3 DNA reads as TGTGCCAGCAGCCCATCCTGGGGGGACAGGGCTTACGAGCAGTACTTC. This sequence encodes CASSPSWGDRAYEQYF.

This clonotype was picked up many times. J is TRBJ2-5 and V is TRBV2; 7 nucleotides line up with TRBD2. Germline CDR1 SNHLY, CDR2 FYNNEI. J lost 4 bases, V lost 7 bases, and 6 bases had no gene match. CDR3 length: 13 residues. The CDR3 loop is CASNRGSRETQYF. The CDR3 DNA reads as TGTGCCAGCAATCGCGGGAGTCGAGAGACCCAGTACTTC.